The 21 T cell receptor beta chains below come from one sample, sequenced in a study of PD-1 blockade in mismatch repair-deficient tumors. Assay used: immunoSEQ multiplex PCR; TCRdb lists only in-frame clones, some missing. The sample includes a few thousand clones, around 79% of them seen just once. Time point noted: archival surgical resection tumor tissue. Sequencing was performed on primary tumor tissue, taken from a patient treated with pembrolizumab. These receptors came from an adult with mismatch repair-deficient cancer.

The chain has TRBV5-1 and TRBJ2-3, with D possibly being TRBD1 (6 bases). Between the trimmed V and J ends, which lost 4 bases and 4 bases, there was a span of 16 bases. The CDR3 sequence is 15 residues long. The V gene's germline CDR1 is SGHRS and CDR2 YFSETQ. DNA of the CDR3: TGCGCCAGCAGCCTACTAGGGACAAGCGCAGATACGCAGTATTTT. Its protein is CASSLLGTSADTQYF.

V is TRBV19 and J is TRBJ1-2, with a tentative D call TRBD1 (5 bases). Trimming left V 3 bases short and J 4 bases short, with 15 bases between. The CDR3 is made up of 15 amino acids. Germline lookup yields CDR1 LNHDA and CDR2 SQIVND (reference sequence). The CDR3 DNA reads as TGTGCCAGTAGTATCCCGGGGGACTGGAGCTATGGCTACACCTTC. Translating it yields CASSIPGDWSYGYTF.

The chain has TRBV7-3 and TRBJ2-6, with D uncertain. This CDR3 is 14 amino acids long. Germline V gene sequence: CDR1 SGHTA, CDR2 FQGTGA. Trimming removed 3 bases at V and 0 bases at J, with 3 bases between. The CDR3 sequence: CASSLASGANVLTF. CDR3 bases: TGTGCCAGCAGCTTGGCCTCTGGGGCCAACGTCCTGACTTTC. The full variable domain, in which reference TRBV7-3 and TRBJ2-6 provide the parts outside the CDR3, is GAGVSQTPSNKVTEKGKYVELRCDPISGHTALYWYRQSLGQGPEFLIYFQGTGAADDSGLPNDRFFAVRPEGSVSTLKIQRTERGDSAVYLCASSLASGANVLTFGAGSRLTVL.

This clone was seen only once. This rearrangement joins TRBV7-2 to TRBJ2-5; 7 positions agree with TRBD2. J lost 5 bases, V lost 1 base, and 7 bases had no gene match. The CDR3 has 15 amino acids. CDR1 is SGHTA, CDR2 FQGNSA, per germline. CDR3 sequence reads: CASSLVWEGGETQYF. The CDR3 coding sequence is TGTGCCAGCAGCTTAGTGTGGGAGGGAGGGGAGACCCAGTACTTC. Full variable domain (missing parts from reference TRBV7-2 and TRBJ2-5): GAGVSQSPSNKVTEKGKDVELRCDPISGHTALYWYRQSLGQGLEFLIYFQGNSAPDKSGLPSDRFSAERTGGSVSTLTIQRTQQEDSAVYLCASSLVWEGGETQYFGPGTRLLVL.

The chain joins TRBV5-1 to TRBJ1-1; D unclear. Looked up from germline, CDR1 is SGHRS and CDR2 is YFSETQ. Trimming stripped 2 bases from V and 0 bases from J, with 5 bases between. The CDR3 extends over 13 amino acids. CDR3 bases: TGCGCCAGCAGCTTTCAGGTGAACACTGAAGCTTTCTTT. It encodes CASSFQVNTEAFF. Full variable domain (remainder filled in from reference TRBV5-1 and TRBJ1-1): KAGVTQTPRYLIKTRGQQVTLSCSPISGHRSVSWYQQTPGQGLQFLFEYFSETQRNKGNFPGRFSGRQFSNSRSEMNVSTLELGDSALYLCASSFQVNTEAFFGQGTRLTVV.

With regard to this clone: An end of the junction differs from the germline gene, which may be a read error. The chain uses TRBV5-5 and TRBJ1-4, with D possibly being TRBD1 (6 bases). CDR3 length equals 15 residues. The germline V gene encodes CDR1 SGHKS and CDR2 YYEKEE (reference sequence). CDR3 sequence reads: CVSSFRQGPNEKLFF. CDR3 DNA sequence: TGTGTCAGCAGCTTTAGGCAGGGGCCTAATGAAAAACTGTTTTTT.

V gene TRBV27 combines with J gene TRBJ2-1, with 13 positions matching TRBD2. Germline CDR1 reads MNHEY; CDR2 reads SMNVEV (reference sequence). The length of the CDR3 is 18 residues. V shed 6 bases and J 8 bases; nucleotides not matched to a gene: 16. The DNA for the CDR3 is TGTGCCAGCAGCAGGGGACTAGCGGGAATTACCACCAATTATGAGCAGTTCTTC. This encodes CASSRGLAGITTNYEQFF.

V gene TRBV7-9 combines with J gene TRBJ2-7, with a tentative D call TRBD2 (6 bases). The germline V gene encodes CDR1 SEHNR and CDR2 FQNEAQ (reference sequence). This CDR3 has 14 amino acids. Trimming stripped 3 bases from V and 3 bases from J, with 12 bases between. CDR3: CASSLGGTIYEQYF. For the CDR3, the DNA is TGTGCCAGCAGCTTGGGCGGGACGATCTACGAGCAGTACTTC. Using reference TRBV7-9 and TRBJ2-7 for the parts outside the CDR3, the full variable domain is DTGVSQNPRHKITKRGQNVTFRCDPISEHNRLYWYRQTLGQGPEFLTYFQNEAQLEKSRLLSDRFSAERPKGSFSTLEIQRTEQGDSAMYLCASSLGGTIYEQYFGPGTRLTVT.

The table lists this clone with a few counts. The V gene is TRBV19, the J gene TRBJ1-6; 7 nucleotides agree with TRBD1. CDR1 is LNHDA, CDR2 SQIVND, per germline (reference sequence). CDR3 length: 16 amino acids. V lost 3 bases, J lost 4 bases, and 6 bases stayed unmatched. CDR3 DNA: TGTGCCAGTAGTATCCGGGACAGCTTTTATAATTCACCCCTCCACTTT. Translated: CASSIRDSFYNSPLHF.

This clone was counted a few times. The rearrangement uses TRBV7-9 and TRBJ2-7, with 7 nucleotides matching TRBD2. Trimming at V came to 7 bases and at J to 5 bases, leaving 5 bases not matched to a gene. Germline lookup yields CDR1 SEHNR and CDR2 FQNEAQ (reference sequence). The CDR3 spans 12 residues. This CDR3 reads CASTTGTNEQYF. The CDR3 region has the DNA TGTGCCAGCACCACCGGGACTAACGAGCAGTACTTC. Filled out from reference TRBV7-9 and TRBJ2-7, the complete variable domain reads DTGVSQNPRHKITKRGQNVTFRCDPISEHNRLYWYRQTLGQGPEFLTYFQNEAQLEKSRLLSDRFSAERPKGSFSTLEIQRTEQGDSAMYLCASTTGTNEQYFGPGTRLTVT.

The table lists this clone with a few counts. V is TRBV15 and J is TRBJ2-2; TRBD1 matches 8 bases. The CDR3 has 15 amino acids. The V and J ends lost 3 bases and 5 bases, in that order; junction bases with no gene match: 5. Germline CDR1 is LNHNV and CDR2 is YYDKDF (reference sequence). The CDR3 DNA reads as TGTGCCACCAGCAGGAAACAGGGGGGAACCGGGGAGCTGTTTTTT. Translating it yields CATSRKQGGTGELFF.

Remarks on this clone: Other DNA sequences in the sample encode the same CDR3. J is TRBJ1-1 and V is TRBV14; D is ambiguous. Germline lookup yields CDR1 SGHDN and CDR2 FVKESK. V lost 2 bases and J 0 bases, leaving 7 bases between the germline ends. The CDR3 covers 14 residues. The CDR3 DNA follows: TGTGCCAGCAGCCAACCGGGGATGAACACTGAAGCTTTCTTT. Encoded protein: CASSQPGMNTEAFF.

The chain joins TRBV6-5 to TRBJ1-2; D is perhaps TRBD1 (5 bases). Germline V gives CDR1 MNHEY, CDR2 SVGAGI. The CDR3 loop spans 14 amino acids. V lost 5 bases to trimming and J lost 4 bases, with 14 bases between them. The CDR3 DNA follows: TGTGCCAGCAGTGGCGACAGAAGCTTCTATGGCTACACCTTC. Translating gives CASSGDRSFYGYTF.

This clone was seen more than once but under ten times. The chain recombines TRBV2 with TRBJ1-5, with TRBD1 matching over 10 bases. CDR1 and CDR2 from the germline V gene are SNHLY and FYNNEI. The CDR3 is made up of 15 amino acids. V dropped 4 bases and J dropped 5; count of bases not matched to a gene: 5. The CDR3 DNA follows: TGTGCCAGCAGTGGGGACAGGGGTCAGTATCAGCCCCAGCATTTT. Amino acid sequence: CASSGDRGQYQPQHF.

The rearrangement links TRBV7-9 to TRBJ2-1, with D possibly being TRBD1 (6 bases). Germline V lookup: CDR1 SEHNR, CDR2 FQNEAQ (reference sequence). This CDR3 is 15 amino acids long. V shed 8 bases and J shed 3 bases, with 17 bases lying between them. CDR3 sequence (DNA): TGTGCCAGCCCCTCCCCCAGGGGACACTACAATGAGCAGTTCTTC. This encodes CASPSPRGHYNEQFF.

The rearrangement uses TRBV5-1 and TRBJ1-2; D not resolved. This CDR3 contains 12 residues. The V end was cut by 0 bases, the J end by 5 bases, with 5 bases between. CDR1 and CDR2 (germline): SGHRS, YFSETQ. This CDR3 is CASSLGAYGYTF. Here the CDR3 DNA reads TGCGCCAGCAGCTTGGGGGCATATGGCTACACCTTC.

The chain links TRBV19 to TRBJ1-5; 7 positions agree with TRBD1. Germline V lookup: CDR1 LNHDA, CDR2 SQIVND (reference sequence). Losses at the gene ends were 7 bases for V and 0 bases for J; bases not matched to a gene: 12. This CDR3 is 17 amino acids long. In DNA, the CDR3 is TGTGCCAGTACCTCAGGGGGAATAAGTAGTAGCAATCAGCCCCAGCATTTT. This encodes CASTSGGISSSNQPQHF.

V usage is TRBV5-5 and J usage is TRBJ1-5; a possible D gene is TRBD1 (5 bases). V was shortened by 0 bases and J by 8 bases, with 15 bases between the two germline ends. The CDR3 has 15 residues. Germline V gene data show CDR1 as SGHKS and CDR2 as YYEKEE (reference sequence). CDR3 nucleotides: TGTGCCAGCAGCTTGGAGGCAGGGTCCTCGGAGCCCCAGCATTTT. Its protein is CASSLEAGSSEPQHF.

This sequence joins TRBV19 and TRBJ1-5; the match to TRBD1 covers 11 bases. Unmatched junction bases numbered 14, after V lost 7 bases and J lost 6 bases. The germline gives CDR1 LNHDA, CDR2 SQIVND (reference sequence). This CDR3 contains 17 residues. The CDR3 spells CASTGTGGVEFFQPQHF. In nucleotides, the CDR3 is TGTGCCAGTACCGGGACAGGGGGGGTAGAATTCTTTCAGCCCCAGCATTTT.

The count of this clone is one. This sequence joins TRBV6-1 and TRBJ2-1; 12 bases agree with TRBD2. The CDR3 totals 17 residues. Per germline, CDR1 MNHNS and CDR2 SASEGT. Trimming took 4 bases from V and 1 from J; bases not matched to a gene: 5. CDR3 region: CASSASGLAGSYNEQFF. In DNA, the CDR3 is TGTGCCAGCAGTGCCTCTGGACTAGCGGGATCCTACAATGAGCAGTTCTTC.

The chain uses TRBV6-5 and TRBJ1-6; D perhaps matches TRBD1 (6 bases). V lost 6 bases and J lost 1, with 7 bases in between. The germline gives CDR1 MNHEY, CDR2 SVGAGI. There are 14 residues in the CDR3. CDR3 nucleotide sequence: TGTGCCAGCAGAGGACAGTCCTATAATTCACCCCTCCACTTT. Translation: CASRGQSYNSPLHF.